Each of the 23 T cell receptor beta chains below was sequenced from the same sample in a study of pediatric ulcerative colitis. Repertoires were generated with immunoSEQ multiplex PCR, while TCRdb's copy carries only in-frame clones and drops some. The sample shows around 14,000 clones, about 90% of them seen only once. The material sequenced was blood. Every receptor here comes from a boy aged 10-17 years with moderate ulcerative colitis.

This clone was picked up one time. The rearrangement links TRBV7-2 to TRBJ2-5; TRBD2 matches at 9 bases. V gave up 6 bases and J gave up 5 bases; unmatched junction bases: 4. Germline V gene lookup returns CDR1 SGHTA and CDR2 FQGNSA. The CDR3 is 13 amino acids. DNA of the CDR3: TGTGCCAGCAGTTCTACTAGCGGGGAGACCCAGTACTTC. Its translation: CASSSTSGETQYF.

In DNA form, the CDR3 reads TGTGCCAGCAGTACCCCGGGAAGGGGGATCGATCAGCCCCAGCATTTT. Translating gives CASSTPGRGIDQPQHF. The chain joins TRBV28 to TRBJ1-5; possibly TRBD1 for D (6 bases). The ends were cut back, 5 bases at V and 5 bases at J, with 19 bases in the middle. The CDR3 extends over 16 amino acids. Per germline, CDR1 MDHEN and CDR2 SYDVKM.

This chain links TRBV6-6 with TRBJ2-7; D might be TRBD1 (5 bases). The V end was cut by 0 bases, the J end by 4 bases, with 13 bases between. Germline V lookup: CDR1 MNHNY, CDR2 SVGAGI (reference sequence). The CDR3 has 15 amino acids. For the CDR3, the DNA is TGTGCCAGCAGTTACTCGACAGCGAACCTGTACGAGCAGTACTTC. This encodes CASSYSTANLYEQYF.

The gene calls are TRBV19 and TRBJ2-4; D unresolved. Germline V CDR1 and CDR2: LNHDA, SQIVND (reference sequence). This CDR3 spans 11 amino acids. Trimming took 3 bases from V and 8 from J, leaving 5 bases between them. The CDR3 sequence: CASSITDIQYF. The DNA for the CDR3 is TGTGCCAGTAGTATTACGGACATTCAGTACTTC.

The chain has TRBV11-3 and TRBJ2-2, with 8 bases fitting TRBD1. The ends lost 5 bases at V and 0 bases at J; junction bases unmatched: 8. Germline CDR1 reads SGHNT; CDR2 reads YENEEA. The length of the CDR3 is 17 residues. The CDR3 here is CASSPSWDRPNTGELFF. The CDR3 DNA sequence: TGTGCCAGCAGCCCCTCTTGGGACAGGCCGAACACCGGGGAGCTGTTTTTT.

The rearrangement joins TRBV2 to TRBJ2-7; weak D call: TRBD2 (6 bases). Trimming shortened V by 6 bases and J by 6 bases, and 18 bases separated the two germline ends. The length of the CDR3 is 14 residues. Germline-derived CDR1 and CDR2 are SNHLY and FYNNEI. CDR3 in DNA: TGTGCCAGCAGCCCTCCTCCGGGAGACCGCGAGCAGTACTTC. It yields the protein CASSPPPGDREQYF. Looking up the rest from reference TRBV2 and TRBJ2-7 gives the full variable domain: EPEVTQTPSHQVTQMGQEVILRCVPISNHLYFYWYRQILGQKVEFLVSFYNNEISEKSEIFDDQFSVERPDGSNFTLKIRSTKLEDSAMYFCASSPPPGDREQYFGPGTRLTVT.

In its sample, this clone was seen a few times. The chain joins TRBV11-2 to TRBJ1-1; D is possibly TRBD1 (5 bases). The V gene's germline CDR1 is SGHAT and CDR2 FQNNGV. The CDR3 length is 15 residues. The V end lost 4 bases, the J end lost 1 base, and 13 bases lay between the germline ends. The CDR3: CASSSIRDGNTEAFF. CDR3 nucleotides: TGTGCCAGCAGCTCGATCCGGGACGGGAACACTGAAGCTTTCTTT.

V is TRBV2 and J is TRBJ2-7; 8 nucleotides align to TRBD1. Germline V gives CDR1 SNHLY, CDR2 FYNNEI. The CDR3 has 15 amino acids. With 6 bases clipped from V and 3 bases from J, the junction kept 10 bases outside the gene matches. CDR3 in amino acids: CASRLRQGIYYEQYF. CDR3 bases: TGTGCCAGCAGACTCAGACAGGGGATCTACTACGAGCAGTACTTC.

As DNA, the CDR3 is TGTGCCAGCAGCGTAAGAAGCGGTGCAGGGACGCCCGGCGAGCAGTACTTC. Protein sequence: CASSVRSGAGTPGEQYF. The chain couples TRBV9 to TRBJ2-7, with D possibly called TRBD1 or TRBD2 (5 bases each). V shed 1 base and J shed 6 bases, with 23 bases lying between them. This CDR3 spans 17 amino acids. The germline gives CDR1 SGDLS, CDR2 YYNGEE. The whole variable domain, remainder taken from reference TRBV9 and TRBJ2-7, is DSGVTQTPKHLITATGQRVTLRCSPRSGDLSVYWYQQSLDQGLQFLIQYYNGEERAKGNILERFSAQQFPDLHSELNLSSLELGDSALYFCASSVRSGAGTPGEQYFGPGTRLTVT.

The V and J genes are TRBV2 and TRBJ2-7; maybe TRBD2 (5 bases). The germline V gene encodes CDR1 SNHLY and CDR2 FYNNEI. The CDR3 sequence is 15 residues long. Trimming pared 2 bases from V and 2 bases from J, leaving 13 bases between. The CDR3 nucleotides are TGTGCCAGCAGTGAAAACCTAGCCGATACCTACGAGCAGTACTTC. This codes for CASSENLADTYEQYF.

The chain couples TRBV7-3 to TRBJ2-7, with D possibly matching TRBD1 (6 bases). V was cut by 6 bases and J by 2 bases, with 14 bases left in between. The CDR3 totals 14 residues. CDR1 SGHTA and CDR2 FQGTGA come from the germline V gene. The CDR3, as DNA: TGTGCCAGCAGTGCCGGGGACAACCCCTACGAGCAGTACTTC. This gives the protein CASSAGDNPYEQYF. The full variable domain, its missing parts supplied by reference TRBV7-3 and TRBJ2-7, is GAGVSQTPSNKVTEKGKYVELRCDPISGHTALYWYRQSLGQGPEFLIYFQGTGAADDSGLPNDRFFAVRPEGSVSTLKIQRTERGDSAVYLCASSAGDNPYEQYFGPGTRLTVT.

The gene calls are TRBV5-1 and TRBJ1-3, with D tentatively TRBD1 (6 bases). The CDR3 covers 14 residues. V lost 3 bases and J 0 bases, leaving 7 bases between the germline ends. Germline CDR1 and CDR2: SGHRS and YFSETQ. The CDR3 DNA reads TGCGCCAGCAGCTCGGACAGCTCTGGAAACACCATATATTTT. It yields the protein CASSSDSSGNTIYF.

The genes are TRBV4-1 and TRBJ2-1; a weak D match, TRBD2 (7 bases). The CDR3 totals 16 residues. The V end lost 3 bases, the J end lost 3 bases, and 15 bases lay between the germline ends. Per germline, CDR1 MGHRA and CDR2 YSYEKL. CDR3 sequence: CASSQSTGGLYNEQFF. Written as DNA, the CDR3 is TGCGCCAGCAGCCAGTCCACGGGGGGCCTCTACAATGAGCAGTTCTTC.

The J gene is TRBJ1-4, the V gene TRBV4-1, with a possible D match to TRBD1 (6 bases). The CDR3 contains 14 residues. Germline-derived CDR1 and CDR2 are MGHRA and YSYEKL. V was shortened by 8 bases and J by 8 bases, with 18 bases between the two germline ends. The CDR3 DNA is TGCGCCAGCGCTAACGCAGGGGTATGGGAAAAACTGTTTTTT. Protein: CASANAGVWEKLFF.

The V call is TRBV6-5, the J call TRBJ2-3; 8 bases line up with TRBD1. CDR1 is MNHEY, CDR2 SVGAGI, per germline. J was trimmed by 4 bases and V by 7 bases; bases with no gene match: 10. The CDR3 loop spans 15 amino acids. CDR3 residues: CASTPGQGGSDTQYF. The CDR3 DNA sequence: TGTGCCAGCACCCCAGGACAGGGCGGTTCAGATACGCAGTATTTT.

This rearrangement joins TRBV5-6 to TRBJ2-1; 7 bases fit TRBD1. Trimming removed 3 bases from V and 0 bases from J; junction bases left unmatched: 6. Germline lookup yields CDR1 SGHDT and CDR2 YYEEEE. The CDR3 is made up of 16 amino acids. The CDR3 loop is CASSWGRDSSYNEQFF. For the CDR3, the DNA is TGTGCCAGCAGCTGGGGACGGGACAGCTCCTACAATGAGCAGTTCTTC.

V usage is TRBV2 and J usage is TRBJ2-6; D unresolved. Trimming left V 6 bases short and J 0 bases short, with 9 bases between. The CDR3 sequence is 15 residues long. Germline lookup yields CDR1 SNHLY and CDR2 FYNNEI. Here the CDR3 DNA reads TGTGCCAGCAGCGTACAGAGCTCTGGGGCCAACGTCCTGACTTTC. Translating it yields CASSVQSSGANVLTF.

The V and J genes are TRBV7-8 and TRBJ1-6; 8 bases agree with TRBD1. This CDR3 contains 16 residues. With V trimmed by 1 base and J by 6 bases, 5 bases remained unmatched. Per germline, CDR1 SGHVS and CDR2 FQNEAQ. The CDR3 coding sequence is TGTGCCAGCAGCTTAGTCGGACAGGGTGGTAATTCACCCCTCCACTTT. It codes for CASSLVGQGGNSPLHF.

This clone was seen only once. The V call is TRBV5-1, the J call TRBJ2-2; 11 nucleotides align to TRBD2. Germline CDR1 SGHRS, CDR2 YFSETQ. Trimming at V came to 2 bases and at J to 1 base, leaving 1 base not matched to a gene. CDR3 length equals 16 residues. CDR3 bases: TGCGCCAGCAGCTTAACTAGCGGGGGGAACACCGGGGAGCTGTTTTTT. Translating gives CASSLTSGGNTGELFF. The complete variable domain, with remaining parts taken from reference TRBV5-1 and TRBJ2-2, reads KAGVTQTPRYLIKTRGQQVTLSCSPISGHRSVSWYQQTPGQGLQFLFEYFSETQRNKGNFPGRFSGRQFSNSRSEMNVSTLELGDSALYLCASSLTSGGNTGELFFGEGSRLTVL.

The chain has TRBV6-6 and TRBJ2-7; 9 bases match TRBD1. The CDR3 runs to 14 residues. V shed 7 bases, J shed 5 bases, and the junction held 9 bases outside the gene matches. Looked up from germline, CDR1 is MNHNY and CDR2 is SVGAGI (reference sequence). The CDR3 spells CASTSRQGGDEQYF. The CDR3 DNA is TGTGCCAGCACCTCAAGACAGGGGGGCGACGAGCAGTACTTC.

This clone was recorded only once. This chain connects TRBV5-4 to TRBJ2-1, with 9 positions matching TRBD1. CDR3 length: 16 amino acids. Trimming at V came to 4 bases and at J to 2 bases, leaving 7 bases not matched to a gene. Looked up from germline, CDR1 is SGHNT and CDR2 is YYREEE (reference sequence). The CDR3 region is CASSITGTGTYNEQFF. The CDR3 DNA reads TGTGCCAGCAGCATTACCGGGACAGGGACCTACAATGAGCAGTTCTTC. Full variable domain (remainder filled in from reference TRBV5-4 and TRBJ2-1): ETGVTQSPTHLIKTRGQQVTLRCSSQSGHNTVSWYQQALGQGPQFIFQYYREEENGRGNFPPRFSGLQFPNYSSELNVNALELDDSALYLCASSITGTGTYNEQFFGPGTRLTVL.

This sequence joins TRBV2 and TRBJ1-1, with a weak D call TRBD1 (6 bases). Germline assignment: CDR1 SNHLY and CDR2 FYNNEI. Deletions cut 7 bases from V and 8 bases from J, with 17 bases between. The CDR3 has 13 amino acids. The CDR3 spells CASKIYKQGEAFF. The DNA of the CDR3 is TGTGCCAGCAAGATATATAAACAGGGAGAAGCTTTCTTT.

This chain connects TRBV11-2 to TRBJ1-4; 7 bases align to TRBD1. This CDR3 is 14 amino acids long. V was pared by 3 bases and J by 7 bases, with 5 bases of the junction left unmatched. Per the germline V gene, CDR1 is SGHAT and CDR2 is FQNNGV. CDR3 region: CASSFTGEGEKLFF. In DNA form, the CDR3 reads TGTGCCAGCAGCTTCACAGGGGAGGGTGAAAAACTGTTTTTT.